This T cell receptor (beta chain) was documented in a study of T cell responses to AZD1222 COVID-19 vaccine. Study-level findings and limits: After the peak T cell response, and only then, were repertoires sampled.

Sequencing used immunoSEQ multiplex PCR; TCRdb keeps in-frame clones, though not all of them. The sample carries some 150,000 clones, about nine tenths recorded once. In regard to this clone: Its antigen is undetermined.

The sequences come from peripheral blood, collected after recovery from COVID-19. The sequence derives from an adult who had recovered from COVID-19.

The CDR3 is CASSLRTSDEQFF. The CDR3 DNA reads TGTGCCAGCAGCTTAAGGACTAGCGATGAGCAGTTCTTC. The V call is TRBV13, the J call TRBJ2-1; 9 nucleotides agree with TRBD2. The CDR3 is 13 residues long. The J segment lost 8 bases and the V segment lost 2 bases, leaving 1 base of the junction unmatched. The germline V gene encodes CDR1 PRHDT and CDR2 FYEKMQ (reference sequence).